The present TCR beta chain was sequenced within a study of blood T cell repertoires in COVID-19. The V and J ends lost 6 bases and 2 bases respectively, with 9 bases between them. There are 13 residues in the CDR3. Seattle enrolled patients during active infection and tracked them longitudinally. The assay was immunoSEQ multiplex PCR, and TCRdb's table has in-frame clones only and misses some. The sample lists roughly 290,000 clones; roughly 80% were seen once. Sequenced: peripheral blood. The TCR comes from a person aged 65-85 years with COVID-19, enrolled during active disease. The chain is built from TRBV12-3 or TRBV12-4 and TRBJ2-3; D is unresolved. CDR3 sequence: CASSVDFTDTQYF. CDR3 DNA: TGTGCCAGCAGCGTAGATTTCACAGATACGCAGTATTTT.